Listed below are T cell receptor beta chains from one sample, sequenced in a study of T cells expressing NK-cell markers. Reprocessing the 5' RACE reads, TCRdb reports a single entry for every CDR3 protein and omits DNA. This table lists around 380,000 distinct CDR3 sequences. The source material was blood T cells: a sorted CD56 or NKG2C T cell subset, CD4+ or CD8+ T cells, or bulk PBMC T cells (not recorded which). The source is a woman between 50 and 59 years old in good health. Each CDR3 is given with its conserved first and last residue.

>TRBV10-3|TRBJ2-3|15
CAISESARGTDTQYF
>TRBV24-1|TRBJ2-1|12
CATSDLGQPQFF
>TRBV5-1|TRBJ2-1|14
CASSYSGTYNEQFF
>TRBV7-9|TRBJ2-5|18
CASSSGLAGSYPQETQYF
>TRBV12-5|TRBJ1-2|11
CASAMGSGYTF
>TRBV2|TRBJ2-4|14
CASNPVITKNIQYF
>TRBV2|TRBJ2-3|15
CASMRREGVTDTQYF
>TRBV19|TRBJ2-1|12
CASSGLALEQFF
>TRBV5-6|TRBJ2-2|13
CASSLNSAGELFF
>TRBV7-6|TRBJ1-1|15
CASSSSTAMNTEAFF
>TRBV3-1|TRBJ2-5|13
CASSQGPKETQYF
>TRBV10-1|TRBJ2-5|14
CASSEQGEEETQYF
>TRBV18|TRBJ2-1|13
CASSLDRSDEQFF
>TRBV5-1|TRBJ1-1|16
CASSSGTGLMNTEAFF
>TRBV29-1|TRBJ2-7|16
CSVTALRDKSSYEQYF
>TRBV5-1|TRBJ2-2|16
CASSLRGTWNTGELFF
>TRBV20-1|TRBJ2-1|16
CSAPKPGRGSYNEQFF
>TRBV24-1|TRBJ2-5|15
CATSDIREIQETQYF
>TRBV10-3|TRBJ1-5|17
CAISGEADTYSNQPQHF
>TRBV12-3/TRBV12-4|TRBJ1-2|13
CASSKDRGIGYTF
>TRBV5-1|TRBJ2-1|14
CASSSKLVYNEQFF
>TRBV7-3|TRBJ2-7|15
CASSLGGTGVYEQYF
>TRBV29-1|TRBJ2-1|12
CSGREGRAEQFF
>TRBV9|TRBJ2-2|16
CASSPLAGGQSGELFF
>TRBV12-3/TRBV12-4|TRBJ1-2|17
CASSQDPLRGSNYGYTF
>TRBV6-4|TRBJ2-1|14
CASSGNSGSREQFF
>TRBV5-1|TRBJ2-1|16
CASSPGLAGAQGEQFF
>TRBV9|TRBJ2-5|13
CASSQSGSETQYF
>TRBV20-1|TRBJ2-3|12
CSVGERWSTQYF
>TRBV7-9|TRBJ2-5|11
CASSELNPQYF
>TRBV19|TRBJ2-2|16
CASNPTGTTKHGELFF
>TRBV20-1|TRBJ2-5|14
CSAVPRRTEETQYF
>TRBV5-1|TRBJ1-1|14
CASKEQGTNTEAFF
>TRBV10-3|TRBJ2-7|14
CAISGSTYPYEQYF
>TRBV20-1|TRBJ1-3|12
CSARDGGVAIYF
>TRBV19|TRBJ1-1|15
CASRNDRGTWTEAFF
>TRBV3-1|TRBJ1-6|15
CASSQEERTYSPLHF
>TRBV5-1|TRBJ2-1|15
CASSLDQMRRNEQFF
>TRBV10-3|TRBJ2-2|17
CAISEANGRRDTGELFF
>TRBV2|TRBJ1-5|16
CASSESRQALNQPQHF
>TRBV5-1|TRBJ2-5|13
CATTGLGKETRYF
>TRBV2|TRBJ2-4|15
CASSGSYVAKNIQYF
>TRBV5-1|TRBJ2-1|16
CASSLRVGQGINEQFF
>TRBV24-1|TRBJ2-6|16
CATSEDRVAGANVLTF
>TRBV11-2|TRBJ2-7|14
CASSLAAGGYEQYF
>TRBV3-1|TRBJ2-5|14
CATKLAGGQETQYF
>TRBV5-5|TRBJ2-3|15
CASSLGDRVIDTQYF
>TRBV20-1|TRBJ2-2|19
CSARDDLGLGFANTGELFF
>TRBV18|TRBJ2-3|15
CASSPGGAQGDTQYF
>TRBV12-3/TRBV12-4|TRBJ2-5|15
CASRAILAPQETQYF
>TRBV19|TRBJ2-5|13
CASSTSRQETQYF
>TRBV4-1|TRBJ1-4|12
CASSPVGEKLFF
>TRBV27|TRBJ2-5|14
CASSRTSEGETQYF
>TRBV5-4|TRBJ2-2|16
CASSLTGRGRHGELFF
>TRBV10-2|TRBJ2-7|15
CASSGVTGEQREQYF
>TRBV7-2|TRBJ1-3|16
CASSYPVSRSGNTIYF
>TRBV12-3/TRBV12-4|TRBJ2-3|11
CASAPADTQYF
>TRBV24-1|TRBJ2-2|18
CATSDLMIDRANTGELFF
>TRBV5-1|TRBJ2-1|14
CASSSPGAYNEQFF